The clone carrying this T cell receptor (beta chain) was counted at least ten times. Its target is not known. V lost 6 bases and J lost 8, with 8 bases in between. This CDR3 spans 11 amino acids. These data originate in a study of HIV-infected patients and healthy controls. About 540 ng RNA was reverse transcribed with alpha and beta constant-region primers. Using multiplexing indices, alpha and beta chain libraries were generated apart by chain-specific third strand synthesis. One primer pair amplified all rearrangements per chain; each cDNA got molecular barcodes. Each CDR3 protein gets one entry after TCRdb re-called the 5' RACE reads with MiXCR. The sample yields 13,000 or so distinct CDR3 sequences, more than 8.5% seen once. Study results and limitations: Healthy controls carried many MAIT alpha-chain CDR3s, while HIV+ repertoires had few.

The repertoire came from unfractionated whole blood and reflected all unsorted peripheral T cells. V gene TRBV12-3 or TRBV12-4 combines with J gene TRBJ2-1; D uncertain. The TCR comes from an adult in good health. The specimen was blood. CDR3 bases: TGTGCCAGCAGCAGAAGAGATGAGCAGTTCTTC. It translates to CASSRRDEQFF.